In this sample, the clone carrying this T cell receptor beta chain turned up once. This specimen comes from a study of shared clonotypes between healthy human individuals. CD45RO-negative, CCR7-positively selected cells formed the naive CD8 fraction, excluding terminally differentiated effector memory CD45RA+ cells. This CDR3 region has 17 residues. V dropped 5 bases and J dropped 2; count of bases not matched to a gene: 7. Germline V gene sequence: CDR1 PRHDT, CDR2 FYEKMQ (reference sequence). The table came from immunoSEQ multiplex PCR; TCRdb's copy has only in-frame clones and leaves some out. The sample holds about 600,000 clones, about 95% seen once.

The specimen was naive CD8+ T cells sorted from blood. This TCR came from a woman in her twenties or thirties in good health. V usage is TRBV13 and J usage is TRBJ2-3; 13 nucleotides align to TRBD2. CDR3 in DNA: TGTGCCAGCAGCCCTTCGGGACTAGCGGGAACCACAGATACGCAGTATTTT. Its protein product is CASSPSGLAGTTDTQYF.